The next 21 T cell receptor beta chains were all read from a single sample in a study of healthy donors' naive CD4 and CD8 T cells. A linear amplification protocol produced the TCR libraries from roughly 480 ng of total RNA. One entry per CDR3 protein, called by TCRdb with MiXCR from the reads. The data show approximately 200,000 distinct CDR3 sequences, 65% to 75% seen once. Sequenced input: naive CD4+ and CD8+ T cells sorted from blood, pooled from several donors. These receptor sequences come from a pool of human donors in good health; the sample pools cells from several healthy donors.

The sample holds a few counts of this clonotype. The chain recombines TRBV7-8 with TRBJ2-5; 12 bases fit TRBD2. The CDR3 has 18 residues. With 0 bases clipped from V and 0 bases from J, the junction kept 5 bases outside the gene matches. Germline-derived CDR1 and CDR2 are SGHVS and FQNEAQ. The CDR3 bases are TGTGCCAGCAGCTTAGCTAGGACTAGCGGGGTGAACCAAGAGACCCAGTACTTC. Translated: CASSLARTSGVNQETQYF.

The chain combines TRBV14 with TRBJ2-7; 12 bases fit TRBD1. This CDR3 is built from 16 residues. Trimming at V came to 3 bases and at J to 3 bases, leaving 6 bases not matched to a gene. Germline-derived CDR1 and CDR2 are SGHDN and FVKESK. The DNA for the CDR3 is TGTGCCAGCAGCCAGCTAAGGGACAGGGGGCTCTACGAGCAGTACTTC. The encoded protein is CASSQLRDRGLYEQYF.

This chain connects TRBV4-1 to TRBJ2-3, with D unresolved. The V end lost 1 base, the J end lost 6 bases, and 8 bases lay between the germline ends. CDR3 size: 13 residues. CDR1 and CDR2 (germline): MGHRA, YSYEKL. The CDR3 sequence: CASSQGPADTQYF. The CDR3 nucleotides are TGCGCCAGCAGCCAAGGACCGGCGGATACGCAGTATTTT.

This clonotype has only a few counts. V is TRBV19 and J is TRBJ2-7; 9 positions agree with TRBD1. The germline V gene has CDR1 LNHDA and CDR2 SQIVND (reference sequence). The CDR3 loop spans 14 amino acids. Trimming cost V 3 bases and J 7 bases; bases outside gene matches: 7. CDR3 nucleotide sequence: TGTGCCAGTAGTATCAGGGACAGGGTATGGGAGCAGTACTTC. Its translation is CASSIRDRVWEQYF.

The rearrangement joins TRBV11-2 to TRBJ1-4; 12 nucleotides line up with TRBD1. The V segment lost 5 bases and the J segment 7 bases; nucleotides outside the gene matches: 8. The length of the CDR3 is 16 residues. CDR1 is SGHAT and CDR2 is FQNNGV in the germline V gene. The CDR3 coding sequence is TGTGCCAGCAGCCTCGGCGGGACAGGGGGCGGTGAAAAACTGTTTTTT. It translates to CASSLGGTGGGEKLFF.

This clonotype was found a few times. The chain joins TRBV29-1 to TRBJ1-1; no reliable D call. The germline gives CDR1 SQVTM, CDR2 ANQGSEA. V was pared by 4 bases and J by 4 bases, with 7 bases between. The CDR3 has 11 amino acids. CDR3 DNA: TGCAGCGTTGCTGCGAGCACTGAAGCTTTCTTT. Translation: CSVAASTEAFF.

The chain recombines TRBV6-2 or TRBV6-3 with TRBJ2-7; 11 positions match TRBD1. V shed 2 bases and J 7 bases; nucleotides not matched to a gene: 4. CDR3 size: 14 residues. Germline V gives CDR1 MNHEY, CDR2 SVGEGT. The chain's CDR3 is CASSYGQGAREQYF. For the CDR3, the DNA is TGTGCCAGCAGTTACGGACAGGGGGCGAGGGAGCAGTACTTC.

This clonotype occurred a few times. CDR3 loop: CASSYLGLPGFEQFF. In nucleotides, the CDR3 is TGTGCCAGCAGTTACTTGGGACTCCCCGGCTTTGAGCAGTTCTTC. The chain links TRBV6-2 or TRBV6-3 to TRBJ2-1; the D gene is possibly TRBD2 (6 bases). The germline V gene encodes CDR1 MNHEY and CDR2 SVGEGT. Trimming shortened V by 1 base and J by 9 bases, and 16 bases separated the two germline ends. The CDR3 loop spans 15 amino acids.

This rearrangement joins TRBV12-3 or TRBV12-4 to TRBJ1-5; TRBD1 might be the D (5 bases). The V gene lost 6 bases and the J gene lost 0 bases, with 9 bases spanning the gap. The CDR3 runs to 14 residues. The CDR3 DNA reads as TGTGCCAGCAGCCGGGGGGATAGCAATCAGCCCCAGCATTTT. Protein sequence: CASSRGDSNQPQHF.

The chain links TRBV30 to TRBJ1-5; tentatively, D is TRBD1 (5 bases). V was pared by 3 bases and J by 0 bases, with 9 bases between. The CDR3 loop spans 14 amino acids. CDR1 is GTSNPN and CDR2 is SVGIG in the germline V gene (reference sequence). In DNA, the CDR3 is TGTGCCTGGAGGGGACTTAATAGCAATCAGCCCCAGCATTTT. Protein sequence: CAWRGLNSNQPQHF.

The chain combines TRBV29-1 with TRBJ2-2; D not certain. V was trimmed by 7 bases and J by 6 bases, leaving 6 bases between them. CDR3 size: 10 residues. Germline CDR1 is SQVTM and CDR2 is ANQGSEA. This CDR3 reads CSAAAGELFF. CDR3 coding DNA: TGCAGCGCCGCAGCCGGGGAGCTGTTTTTT.

V gene TRBV27 combines with J gene TRBJ1-4; D remains ambiguous. V was trimmed by 4 bases and J by 15 bases, leaving 18 bases between them. The V gene's germline CDR1 is MNHEY and CDR2 SMNVEV (reference sequence). The CDR3 consists of 13 residues. CDR3 DNA: TGTGCCAGCAGTTCCAGATCGACCGGGCCTGTGTTTTTT. Its protein product is CASSSRSTGPVFF.

This clonotype was picked up one time. The chain recombines TRBV29-1 with TRBJ1-1; perhaps TRBD1 as D (5 bases). CDR3 size: 13 residues. Germline CDR1 is SQVTM and CDR2 is ANQGSEA. Between the trimmed V and J ends, which lost 2 bases and 10 bases, there was a span of 17 bases. As DNA, the CDR3 is TGCAGCGTTGAAATGGGACTCCGAGGAGTAGCTTTCTTT. As protein: CSVEMGLRGVAFF.

This chain joins TRBV4-1 and TRBJ1-3; D unclear. This CDR3 has 14 amino acids. Germline V gene lookup returns CDR1 MGHRA and CDR2 YSYEKL. V was pared by 4 bases and J by 0 bases, with 7 bases between. The CDR3 loop reads CASSPVTSGNTIYF. CDR3 coding DNA: TGCGCCAGCAGCCCAGTGACCTCTGGAAACACCATATATTTT.

The V call is TRBV12-3 or TRBV12-4, the J call TRBJ2-7, with TRBD1 matching over 11 bases. V lost 8 bases, J lost 3 bases, and 3 bases stayed unmatched. The length of the CDR3 is 13 residues. CDR3 sequence (DNA): TGTGCCAGCGGGACAGGGGGAGTCTACGAGCAGTACTTC. This gives the protein CASGTGGVYEQYF.

The chain joins TRBV29-1 to TRBJ1-1; D is unresolved. The germline CDR1 and CDR2 sequences are SQVTM and ANQGSEA. Trimming pared 4 bases from V and 3 bases from J, leaving 9 bases between. The CDR3 sequence is 12 residues long. The CDR3, as DNA: TGCAGCGTTGTCCCGGAGTACACTGAAGCTTTCTTT. Amino acid sequence: CSVVPEYTEAFF.

The chain is built from TRBV19 and TRBJ2-1; tentatively, D is TRBD1 or TRBD2 (5 bases each). The CDR3 spans 12 residues. Germline lookup yields CDR1 LNHDA and CDR2 SQIVND (reference sequence). V lost 6 bases and J 9 bases, leaving 12 bases between the germline ends. The DNA for the CDR3 is TGTGCCAGTAGAGCCGGGGACGGTGAGCAGTTCTTC. It translates to CASRAGDGEQFF.

This clonotype was detected once. The chain is built from TRBV5-1 and TRBJ2-1, with 9 nucleotides matching TRBD1. Germline V CDR1 and CDR2: SGHRS, YFSETQ. After removal of 4 bases from V and 8 bases from J, the junction contained 16 bases not matched to a gene. This CDR3 region has 17 residues. CDR3 bases: TGCGCCAGCAGCCCTCAAGACGGGACAGGGTTACTCGATGAGCAGTTCTTC. Encoded protein: CASSPQDGTGLLDEQFF.

This clonotype was seen a few times. V gene TRBV6-5 combines with J gene TRBJ2-7; weak D call: TRBD2 (5 bases). The V and J ends lost 2 bases and 1 base respectively, with 12 bases between them. The CDR3 runs 15 residues. CDR1 and CDR2 (germline): MNHEY, SVGAGI. The CDR3 DNA sequence: TGTGCCAGCAGTTACCCCCGGGGTGGGTCCTACGAGCAGTACTTC. As protein: CASSYPRGGSYEQYF.

The chain has TRBV12-3 or TRBV12-4 and TRBJ1-5, with D possibly TRBD1 on 5 matching bases. The ends were cut back, 10 bases at V and 7 bases at J, with 14 bases in the middle. This CDR3 spans 12 amino acids. For the CDR3, the DNA is TGTGCCACTCAAGAGGGGATCCAGCCCCAGCATTTT. Translated, it gives CATQEGIQPQHF.

This chain uses TRBV7-8 with TRBJ1-4, with a weak D call TRBD1 (5 bases). The germline gives CDR1 SGHVS, CDR2 FQNEAQ. The CDR3 is 14 residues long. V shed 4 bases and J shed 8 bases, with 14 bases lying between them. The CDR3 protein is CASSSGPGREKLFF. The CDR3 DNA reads as TGTGCCAGCAGCTCCGGACCAGGGAGGGAAAAACTGTTTTTT.